This T cell receptor (beta chain) was captured by sequencing in a study of blood T cell repertoires in COVID-19. Study context: Recovered Cohort 3 donors showed two negative PCRs, clearance, or symptom resolution. Samples taken during acute and convalescent COVID-19 were collected in the United States, Italy and Spain.

Sequencing was performed with immunoSEQ multiplex PCR; in TCRdb, only in-frame clones are kept and a portion is missing. The sample has about 140,000 clones, 84% seen once. Per the germline V gene, CDR1 is MDHEN and CDR2 is SYDVKM. This CDR3 comprises 10 residues. The V gene lost 10 bases and the J gene lost 3 bases, with 7 bases spanning the gap. Ages ranged from about 18 to 89 years, with residence in about two dozen US areas. Participants were placed into cohorts based on the clinical history they reported. Sample: PBMCs or T cells enriched from blood (not recorded which). The source is a man in his forties or fifties in a cohort exposed to, infected with or recovered from COVID-19 (not recorded which). The chain recombines TRBV28 with TRBJ2-7; no clear D. The CDR3 DNA reads as TGTGCCACACACGACTACGAGCAGTACTTC. It codes for CATHDYEQYF.